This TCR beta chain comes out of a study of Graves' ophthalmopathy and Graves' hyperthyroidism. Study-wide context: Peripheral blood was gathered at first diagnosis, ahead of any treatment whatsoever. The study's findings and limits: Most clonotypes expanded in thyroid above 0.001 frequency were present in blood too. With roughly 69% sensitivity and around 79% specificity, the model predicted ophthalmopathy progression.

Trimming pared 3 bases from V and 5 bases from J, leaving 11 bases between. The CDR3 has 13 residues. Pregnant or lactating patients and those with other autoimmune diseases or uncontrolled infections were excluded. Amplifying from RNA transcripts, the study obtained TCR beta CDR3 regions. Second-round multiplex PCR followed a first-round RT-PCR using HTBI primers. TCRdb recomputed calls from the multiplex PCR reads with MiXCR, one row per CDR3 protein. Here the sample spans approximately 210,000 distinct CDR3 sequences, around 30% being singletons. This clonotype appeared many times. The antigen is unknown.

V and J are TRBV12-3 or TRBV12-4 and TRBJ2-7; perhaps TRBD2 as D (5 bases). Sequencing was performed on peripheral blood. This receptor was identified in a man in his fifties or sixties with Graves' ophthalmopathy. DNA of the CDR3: TGTGCCAGCAGTTTCTCGGGGATAAACGAGCAGTACTTC. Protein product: CASSFSGINEQYF.